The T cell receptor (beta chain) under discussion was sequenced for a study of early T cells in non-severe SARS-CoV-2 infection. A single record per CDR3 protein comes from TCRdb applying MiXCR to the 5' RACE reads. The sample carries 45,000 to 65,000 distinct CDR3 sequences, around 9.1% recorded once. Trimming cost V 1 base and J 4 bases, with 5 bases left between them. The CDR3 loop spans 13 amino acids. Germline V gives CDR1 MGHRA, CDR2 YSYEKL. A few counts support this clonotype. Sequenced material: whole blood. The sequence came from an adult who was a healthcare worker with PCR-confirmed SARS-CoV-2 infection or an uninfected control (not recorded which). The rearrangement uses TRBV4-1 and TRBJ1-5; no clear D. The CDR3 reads CASSQVWNQPQHF. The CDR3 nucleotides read TGCGCCAGCAGCCAAGTTTGGAATCAGCCCCAGCATTTT.